One T cell receptor beta chain is described in this entry. The V and J ends lost 4 bases and 1 base, in that order; junction bases with no gene match: 1. This CDR3 spans 14 amino acids. Germline V gene sequence: CDR1 SGHDN, CDR2 FVKESK. TCRdb keeps only in-frame clones here, not all; method: immunoSEQ multiplex PCR. Here the sample spans just under 350,000 clones, more than 75% being singletons. The data are from a study of blood T cell repertoires in COVID-19. The TCR originated in a woman aged 50 to 65 with COVID-19, enrolled during active disease. The J gene is TRBJ2-3, the V gene TRBV14; 8 nucleotides align to TRBD2. The sequencing sample was made of peripheral blood. The CDR3 loop reads CASSPLAGTDTQYF. The CDR3 DNA reads as TGTGCCAGCAGCCCACTAGCGGGCACAGATACGCAGTATTTT.